Listed below are T cell receptor beta chains from one sample, sequenced in a study of blood T cell repertoires in COVID-19. The repertoire was sequenced with immunoSEQ multiplex PCR; TCRdb's copy has only in-frame clones and lacks some. The profile shows about 250,000 clones, 70% to 90% of them singletons. Source material: peripheral blood. These receptors originate from a man between 18 and 35 years old with active or convalescent COVID-19. The CDR3 runs from the conserved cysteine through the conserved F or W.

v_gene: TRBV6-5; j_gene: TRBJ2-7; CDR3aa: CASSLSGQGYEQYF
v_gene: TRBV28; j_gene: TRBJ1-1; CDR3aa: CASSLIGGRESAEAFF
v_gene: TRBV27; j_gene: TRBJ1-2; CDR3aa: CASSPGRQGRYGYTF
v_gene: TRBV7-3; j_gene: TRBJ1-4; CDR3aa: CASSSNPGNEKLFF
v_gene: TRBV21-1; j_gene: TRBJ2-5; CDR3aa: CASSKAGSPAKETQYF
v_gene: TRBV9; j_gene: TRBJ2-3; CDR3aa: CASRELAGGRTDTQYF
v_gene: TRBV27; j_gene: TRBJ1-5; CDR3aa: CASSSATGTGPQHF
v_gene: TRBV9; j_gene: TRBJ1-3; CDR3aa: CASSVARGQVGSGNTIYF
v_gene: TRBV19; j_gene: TRBJ1-2; CDR3aa: CASSENRGLYYGYTF
v_gene: TRBV3-1/TRBV3-2; j_gene: TRBJ2-2; CDR3aa: CASSRSDTSTGELFF
v_gene: TRBV7-3; j_gene: TRBJ1-1; CDR3aa: CASSSQTGEAFF
v_gene: TRBV9; j_gene: TRBJ2-2; CDR3aa: CASSNRLAPSNTGELFF
v_gene: TRBV7-2; j_gene: TRBJ1-1; CDR3aa: CASSRDRTGGRRTEAFF
v_gene: TRBV30; j_gene: TRBJ1-1; CDR3aa: CAGGTVEAFF
v_gene: TRBV6-5; j_gene: TRBJ1-4; CDR3aa: CASSSDGATNEKLFF
v_gene: TRBV5-1; j_gene: TRBJ2-3; CDR3aa: CASTISGEPSTDTQYF
v_gene: TRBV19; j_gene: TRBJ1-2; CDR3aa: CASIDQGGYTF
v_gene: TRBV7-7; j_gene: TRBJ2-1; CDR3aa: CASSLSVGLASYNEQFF
v_gene: TRBV30; j_gene: TRBJ2-2; CDR3aa: CAWSRTPGELFF
v_gene: TRBV30; j_gene: TRBJ1-1; CDR3aa: CAWTVGAGTEAFF
v_gene: TRBV12-5; j_gene: TRBJ1-3; CDR3aa: CASGSGSPNSGNTIYF
v_gene: TRBV30; j_gene: TRBJ2-1; CDR3aa: CAWSVRTSSSYNEQFF
v_gene: TRBV6-2/TRBV6-3; j_gene: TRBJ2-1; CDR3aa: CASSPSDNEQFF
v_gene: TRBV6-5; j_gene: TRBJ2-7; CDR3aa: CASSYSGQGAWEQYF
v_gene: TRBV5-4; j_gene: TRBJ2-5; CDR3aa: CASSAGLAGGISETQYF
v_gene: TRBV28; j_gene: TRBJ1-1; CDR3aa: CASTADRGPTEAFF
v_gene: TRBV30; j_gene: TRBJ1-4; CDR3aa: CAWSGQYEKLFF
v_gene: TRBV7-3; j_gene: TRBJ2-1; CDR3aa: CASSHEWALYNEQFF